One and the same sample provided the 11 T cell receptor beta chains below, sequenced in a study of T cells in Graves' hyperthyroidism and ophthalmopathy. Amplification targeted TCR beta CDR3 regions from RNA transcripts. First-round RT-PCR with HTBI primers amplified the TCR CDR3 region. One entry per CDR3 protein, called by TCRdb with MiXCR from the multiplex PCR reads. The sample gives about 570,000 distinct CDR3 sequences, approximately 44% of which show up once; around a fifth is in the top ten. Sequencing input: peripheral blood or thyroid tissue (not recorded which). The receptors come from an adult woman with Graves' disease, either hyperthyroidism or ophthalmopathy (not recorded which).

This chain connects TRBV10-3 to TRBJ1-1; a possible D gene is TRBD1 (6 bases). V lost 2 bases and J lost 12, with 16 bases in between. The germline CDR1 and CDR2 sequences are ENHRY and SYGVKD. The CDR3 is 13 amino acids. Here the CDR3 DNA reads TGTGCCATCAGTGAGGAGGGGGGTACGGGTTCTTTCTTT. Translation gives CAISEEGGTGSFF.

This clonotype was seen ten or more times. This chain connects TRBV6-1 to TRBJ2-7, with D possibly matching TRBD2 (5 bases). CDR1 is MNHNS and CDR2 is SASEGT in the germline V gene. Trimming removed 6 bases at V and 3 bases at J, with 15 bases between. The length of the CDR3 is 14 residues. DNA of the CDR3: TGTGCCAGCAGGGATGACTATAACGTCTACGAGCAGTACTTC. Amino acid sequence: CASRDDYNVYEQYF.

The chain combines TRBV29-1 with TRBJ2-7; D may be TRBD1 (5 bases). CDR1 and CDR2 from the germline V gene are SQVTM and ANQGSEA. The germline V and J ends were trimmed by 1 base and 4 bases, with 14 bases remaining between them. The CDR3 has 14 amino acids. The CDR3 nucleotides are TGCAGCGTTGAAGTAGGTGACAGCATATACGAGCAGTACTTC. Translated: CSVEVGDSIYEQYF.

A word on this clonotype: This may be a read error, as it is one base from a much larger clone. Here the CDR3 DNA reads TGTGCCAGCAGCAAAGACGGACAGGAGAACACTGAAGCTTTCTTT. It is translated as CASSKDGQENTEAFF. The J gene is TRBJ1-1, the V gene TRBV7-9; 7 bases align to TRBD1. J was trimmed by 1 base and V by 5 bases; bases with no gene match: 7. This CDR3 contains 15 residues. Germline loops: CDR1 SEHNR, CDR2 FQNEAQ (reference sequence).

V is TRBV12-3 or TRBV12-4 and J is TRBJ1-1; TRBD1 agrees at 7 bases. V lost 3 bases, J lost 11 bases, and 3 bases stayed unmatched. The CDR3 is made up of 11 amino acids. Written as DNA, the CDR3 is TGTGCCAGCAGTTTCGACAGGGACGCTTTCTTT. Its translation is CASSFDRDAFF.

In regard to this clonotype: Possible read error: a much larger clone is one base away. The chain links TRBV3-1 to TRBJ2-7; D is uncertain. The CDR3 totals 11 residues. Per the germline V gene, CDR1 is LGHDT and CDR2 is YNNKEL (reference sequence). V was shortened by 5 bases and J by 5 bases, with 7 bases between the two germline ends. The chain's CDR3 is CASSGSDEQYF. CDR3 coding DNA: TGTGCCAGCAGCGGTAGTGACGAGCAGTACTTC.

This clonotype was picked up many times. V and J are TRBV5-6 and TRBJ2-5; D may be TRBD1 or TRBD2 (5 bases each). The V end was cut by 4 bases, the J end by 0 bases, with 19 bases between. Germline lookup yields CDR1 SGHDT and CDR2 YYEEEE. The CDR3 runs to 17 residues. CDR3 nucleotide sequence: TGTGCCAGCAGCCCACCCCACCGGGGCGCGTACCAAGAGACCCAGTACTTC. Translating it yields CASSPPHRGAYQETQYF.

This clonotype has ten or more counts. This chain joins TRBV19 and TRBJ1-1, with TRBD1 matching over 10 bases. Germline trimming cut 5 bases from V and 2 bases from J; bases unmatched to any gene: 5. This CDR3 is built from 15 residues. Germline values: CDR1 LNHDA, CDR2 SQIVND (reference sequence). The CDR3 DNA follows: TGTGCCAGTAGTGCCTGGACAGGGGGAAACACTGAAGCTTTCTTT. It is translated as CASSAWTGGNTEAFF.

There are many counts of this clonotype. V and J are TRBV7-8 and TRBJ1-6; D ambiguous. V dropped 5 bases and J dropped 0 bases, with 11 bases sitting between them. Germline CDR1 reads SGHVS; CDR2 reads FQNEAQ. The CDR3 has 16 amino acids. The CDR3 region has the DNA TGTGCCAGCAGCCCTGGCAGAAGCTCCTATAATTCACCCCTCCACTTT. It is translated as CASSPGRSSYNSPLHF.

In nucleotides, the CDR3 is TGCGCCAGCAGCTTGGCGCCCGGACAGGTTGCCTATGGCTACACCTTC. Its translation is CASSLAPGQVAYGYTF. The chain employs TRBV5-1 and TRBJ1-2, with 7 bases lining up with TRBD1. Trimming removed 0 bases from V and 4 bases from J; junction bases left unmatched: 9. This CDR3 region has 16 residues. In germline, CDR1 is SGHRS, CDR2 YFSETQ.

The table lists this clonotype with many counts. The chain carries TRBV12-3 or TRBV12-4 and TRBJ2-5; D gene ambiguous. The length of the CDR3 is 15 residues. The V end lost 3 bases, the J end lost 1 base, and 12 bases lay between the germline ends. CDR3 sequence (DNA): TGTGCCAGCAGTTTTAGGCAGGCAGCCCAAGAGACCCAGTACTTC. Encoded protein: CASSFRQAAQETQYF.